This is a list of T cell receptor beta chains from one sample in a study of sequential checkpoint blockade in melanoma. Sequenced by immunoSEQ multiplex PCR; TCRdb stores in-frame clones only, minus some. The table includes around 34,000 clones, roughly 84% detected once. The material was CD8+ T cells sorted from blood (inferred from file names), obtained from a patient given nivolumab and ipilimumab in sequence. These receptors originate from a human donor with melanoma. CDR3s include the opening cysteine and the closing phenylalanine or tryptophan. D genes are given only for firm matches. Rows give clone size only sometimes, using once, few, many, or a class for an expanded clone.

TRBV6-5,-,-,TRBJ2-7,TGTGCCAGCAGTTACGTCCCGACAAGTATCAACGAGCAGTACTTC,CASSYVPTSINEQYF
TRBV19,once,TRBD2,TRBJ2-2,TGTGCCAGTAGCCGTTGGGAAGCGGGAGAGAGCGGGGAGCTGTTTTTT,CASSRWEAGESGELFF
TRBV7-8,-,-,TRBJ1-6,TGTGCCAGCAGCTTAGTATTTAGGGAGTCCTATAATTCACCCCTCCACTTT,CASSLVFRESYNSPLHF
TRBV4-3,-,TRBD2,TRBJ2-1,TGCGCCAGCAGCCAAGATCATAGCGGGGGGCGTTCCTACAATGAGCAGTTCTTC,CASSQDHSGGRSYNEQFF
TRBV5-8,-,-,TRBJ2-1,TGTGCCAGCAGCTTGTTATACAATGAGCAGTTCTTC,CASSLLYNEQFF
TRBV2,-,TRBD2,TRBJ2-1,TGTGCCAGCAGTGAAGATTTAGCGGGAGGCAATGAGCAGTTCTTC,CASSEDLAGGNEQFF
TRBV5-8,-,-,TRBJ2-7,TGTGCCAGCAGCTTGCCAGACAGCTCCTACGAGCAGTACTTC,CASSLPDSSYEQYF
TRBV6-5,-,TRBD1,TRBJ1-5,TGTGCCAGCAGTCTTGGACAGGGAAGGAGTCAGCCCCAGCATTTT,CASSLGQGRSQPQHF
TRBV5-1,-,-,TRBJ2-1,TGCGCCAGCAGCTTCGGCAATGAGCAGTTCTTC,CASSFGNEQFF
TRBV28,few,-,TRBJ2-7,TGTGCCAGCAGACTCCGCGGGGAATCCTACGAGCAGTACTTC,CASRLRGESYEQYF
TRBV7-3,-,-,TRBJ2-1,TGTGCCAGCAGCCCAGACTTCAGCTCCTACAATGAGCAGTTCTTC,CASSPDFSSYNEQFF
TRBV4-1,-,-,TRBJ1-1,TGCGCCAGCAGCTCACGTGCTCAGCGTAACACTGAAGCTTTCTTT,CASSSRAQRNTEAFF
TRBV4-1,-,TRBD1,TRBJ2-7,TGCGCCAGCAGCCAACCTGGGACAGGGGGATTCCACGAGCAGTACTTC,CASSQPGTGGFHEQYF
TRBV14,-,TRBD1,TRBJ1-2,TGTGCCAGCAGCCGGGACAGGGTAGGATCTAACTATGGCTACACCTTC,CASSRDRVGSNYGYTF
TRBV11-2,-,TRBD2,TRBJ2-3,TGTGCCAGCAGCTCGGGACTAGCGGAGATCACAGATACGCAGTATTTT,CASSSGLAEITDTQYF
TRBV2,-,-,TRBJ1-2,TGTGCCAGCAGTGAAGCGCTTGCGCGTGGCTACACCTTC,CASSEALARGYTF
TRBV12-2,medium-sized,-,TRBJ2-3,TGTGCAAGTCGCTTCAAACTAGCGGGGACGACAGATACGCAGTATTTT,CASRFKLAGTTDTQYF
TRBV27,few,TRBD2,TRBJ2-1,TGTGCCAGCAGTTTCCGGACTAGCGGCAATGAGCAGTTCTTC,CASSFRTSGNEQFF
TRBV4-1,-,-,TRBJ2-1,TGCGCCAGCAGCCGTGGCAGGGGATCGTATGAGCAGTTCTTC,CASSRGRGSYEQFF
TRBV5-6,-,-,TRBJ2-7,TGTGCCAGCAGCTTGGAGGGGCACGAGCAGTACTTC,CASSLEGHEQYF
TRBV6-5,-,TRBD1,TRBJ1-2,TGTGCCAGCAGCCCATACCGGGACAGATTCTATGGCTGCACCTTC,CASSPYRDRFYGCTF
TRBV7-6,-,TRBD1,TRBJ1-5,TGTGCCAGCAGCTCCGGGACAGGCCAGCCCCAGCATTTT,CASSSGTGQPQHF
TRBV4-1,-,-,TRBJ1-2,TGCGCCAGCAGCCAAGATTCGGGGGGCAATGGCTACACCTTC,CASSQDSGGNGYTF
TRBV5-6,-,TRBD1,TRBJ1-2,TGTGCCAGCAGCACCCTGGACAGGGTCGATGGCTACACCTTC,CASSTLDRVDGYTF
TRBV27,-,-,TRBJ1-6,TGTGCCAGCAGTTTAAGAGGAGGGCGGTCACCCCTCCACTTT,CASSLRGGRSPLHF
TRBV7-9,-,TRBD1,TRBJ1-1,TGTGCCAGCAGCTTAGGCCCCGGGACAGGGGACACTGAAGCTTTCTTT,CASSLGPGTGDTEAFF
TRBV30,-,-,TRBJ1-4,TGTGCCTGGAACCTGGGCGATGAAAAACTGTTTTTT,CAWNLGDEKLFF
TRBV30,-,TRBD2,TRBJ2-7,TGTGCCTGGAGGGGACTAGCGGGTGTCTCCTACGAGCAGTACTTC,CAWRGLAGVSYEQYF
TRBV7-9,-,TRBD2,TRBJ2-3,TGTGCCAGCAGCGCTGCCGGGACTAGCATCCCAGATACGCAGTATTTT,CASSAAGTSIPDTQYF
TRBV5-6,few,-,TRBJ1-1,TGTGCCAGCCGGCGTACGAGGATATACACTGAAGCTTTCTTT,CASRRTRIYTEAFF
TRBV5-1,-,-,TRBJ2-1,TGCGCCAGCGGGAGAGGCTACAATGAGCAGTTCTTC,CASGRGYNEQFF
TRBV5-1,-,TRBD2,TRBJ2-3,TGCGCCAGCAGTTTTTGGGGGGGAGGGACAGATACGCAGTATTTT,CASSFWGGGTDTQYF
TRBV28,once,TRBD2,TRBJ2-7,TGTGCCAGCAGTTTAGCGGGAGCGTACGAGCAGTACTTC,CASSLAGAYEQYF
TRBV13,-,-,TRBJ2-7,TGTGCCAGCAGCTTACTGTACGAGCAGTACTTC,CASSLLYEQYF
TRBV2,-,-,TRBJ2-7,TGTGCCAGCAGAGATGTACGGGAGTTTGACAACGAGCAGTACTTC,CASRDVREFDNEQYF
TRBV10-3,-,-,TRBJ2-3,TGTGCCATCAGTGGTGCGGGGGAGGGGGTCGGAGATACGCAGTATTTT,CAISGAGEGVGDTQYF
TRBV5-1,-,-,TRBJ2-7,TGCGCCAGCAGCTCGGGATTCTCCTACGAGCAGTACTTC,CASSSGFSYEQYF
TRBV6-6,-,-,TRBJ1-2,TGTGCCAGCACTCTGGACAGTCTTAACTATGGCTACACCTTC,CASTLDSLNYGYTF
TRBV5-1,-,-,TRBJ2-7,TGCGCCAGCAGCTCACCCAACTTAGGGGCCTACGAGCAGTACTTC,CASSSPNLGAYEQYF
TRBV7-9,once,TRBD1,TRBJ2-4,TGTGCCAGCAGCCCCCCCCGGGACAGGGGAAAGTACTTC,CASSPPRDRGKYF
TRBV9,-,-,TRBJ1-2,TGTGCCAGCAGCGTAGCCGCGGGAGGTGGCTACACCTTC,CASSVAAGGGYTF
TRBV2,-,-,TRBJ2-7,TGTGCCAGCAGTGAGGGCAGGGAAGGTTACGAGCAGTACTTC,CASSEGREGYEQYF
TRBV6-5,-,TRBD1,TRBJ2-1,TGTGCCAGCAGTTACTCGACAGGGGCGGATGAGCAGTTCTTC,CASSYSTGADEQFF
TRBV5-1,-,TRBD2,TRBJ2-1,TGCGCCAGCAGCCCCCTGTCAGCGGGAGCCTTCGCTGAGCAGTTCTTC,CASSPLSAGAFAEQFF